The clone carrying this T cell receptor (beta chain) was detected many times. This entry is derived from a study of T cells after yellow fever vaccination. MiXCR, run by TCRdb on the 5' RACE reads, gives a single entry per CDR3 protein. The sample has over 130,000 distinct CDR3 sequences, 6.5% to 8.5% seen once. The clonotype comes from a man aged 25-45 years who received the YFV17D yellow fever vaccine. The source was CD4+ T cells sorted from PBMCs, collected 5 days after the yellow fever booster vaccination.

The CDR3 DNA follows: TGTGCCAGCACCCAGACAGGAGCCTACAATGAGCAGTTCTTC. The encoded protein is CASTQTGAYNEQFF. This chain joins TRBV11-1 and TRBJ2-1; D is possibly TRBD1 (6 bases). The germline V and J ends were trimmed by 7 bases and 2 bases, with 12 bases remaining between them. The germline V gene has CDR1 SGHAT and CDR2 FQDESV (reference sequence). This CDR3 has 14 amino acids.